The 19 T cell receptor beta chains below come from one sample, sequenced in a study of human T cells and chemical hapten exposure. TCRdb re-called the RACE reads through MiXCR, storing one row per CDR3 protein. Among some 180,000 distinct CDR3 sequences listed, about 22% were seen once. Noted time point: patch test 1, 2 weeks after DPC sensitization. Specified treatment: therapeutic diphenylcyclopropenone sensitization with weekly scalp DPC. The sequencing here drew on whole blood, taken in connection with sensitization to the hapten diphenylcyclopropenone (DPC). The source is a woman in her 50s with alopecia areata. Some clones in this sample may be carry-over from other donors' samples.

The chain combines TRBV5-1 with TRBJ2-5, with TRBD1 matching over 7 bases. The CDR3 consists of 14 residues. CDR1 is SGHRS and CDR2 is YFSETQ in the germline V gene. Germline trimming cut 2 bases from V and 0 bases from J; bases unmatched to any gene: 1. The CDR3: CASSFGQDQETQYF. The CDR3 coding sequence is TGCGCCAGCAGCTTCGGACAGGACCAAGAGACCCAGTACTTC.

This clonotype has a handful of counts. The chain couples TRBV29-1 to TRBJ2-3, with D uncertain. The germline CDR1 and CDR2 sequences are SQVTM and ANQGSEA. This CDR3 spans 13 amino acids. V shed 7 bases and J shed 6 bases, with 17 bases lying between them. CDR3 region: CSGKRPFADTQYF. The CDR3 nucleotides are TGCAGCGGGAAACGACCCTTTGCGGATACGCAGTATTTT.

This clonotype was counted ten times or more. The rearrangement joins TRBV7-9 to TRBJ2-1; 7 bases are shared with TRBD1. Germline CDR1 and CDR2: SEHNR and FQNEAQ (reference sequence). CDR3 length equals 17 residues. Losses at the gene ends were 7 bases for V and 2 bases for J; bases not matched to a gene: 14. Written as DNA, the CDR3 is TGTGCCAGCACCAACCCTGGGGGACAGCAGACCTACAATGAGCAGTTCTTC. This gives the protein CASTNPGGQQTYNEQFF.

The DNA of the CDR3 is TGTGCTAGTGGGCCCGACAGGGACACTGAAGCTTTCTTT. Protein sequence: CASGPDRDTEAFF. The chain uses TRBV12-5 and TRBJ1-1; TRBD1 matches 7 bases. The CDR3 is 13 amino acids. In germline, CDR1 is LGHNT, CDR2 FRNRAP. The V segment lost 6 bases and the J segment 3 bases; nucleotides outside the gene matches: 4.

In nucleotides, the CDR3 is TGCAGTGCTAGAGCTGGGGGAACTGAAGCTTTCTTT. Residues: CSARAGGTEAFF. The chain employs TRBV20-1 and TRBJ1-1; tentative D call: TRBD1 (5 bases). The V end was cut by 1 base, the J end by 5 bases, with 8 bases between. Germline lookup yields CDR1 DFQATT and CDR2 SNEGSKA (reference sequence). This CDR3 comprises 12 residues.

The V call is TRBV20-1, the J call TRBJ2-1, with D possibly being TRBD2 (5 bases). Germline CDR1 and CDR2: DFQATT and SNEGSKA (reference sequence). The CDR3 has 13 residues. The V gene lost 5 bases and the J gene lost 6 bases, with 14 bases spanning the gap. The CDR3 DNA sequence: TGCAGTGCTCGAAGCGGAACCTTCAATGAGCAGTTCTTC. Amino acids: CSARSGTFNEQFF.

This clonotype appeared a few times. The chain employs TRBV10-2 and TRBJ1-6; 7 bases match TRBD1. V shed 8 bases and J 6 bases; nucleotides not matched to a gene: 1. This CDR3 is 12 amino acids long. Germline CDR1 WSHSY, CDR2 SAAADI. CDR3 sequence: CASGTANSPLHF. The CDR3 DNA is TGCGCCAGCGGGACAGCTAATTCACCCCTCCACTTT.

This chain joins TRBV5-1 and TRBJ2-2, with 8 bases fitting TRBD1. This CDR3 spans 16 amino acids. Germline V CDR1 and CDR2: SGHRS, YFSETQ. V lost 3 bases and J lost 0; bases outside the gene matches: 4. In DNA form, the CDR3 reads TGCGCCAGCAGCTCCGGACAGGGAGCGAACACCGGGGAGCTGTTTTTT. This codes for CASSSGQGANTGELFF.

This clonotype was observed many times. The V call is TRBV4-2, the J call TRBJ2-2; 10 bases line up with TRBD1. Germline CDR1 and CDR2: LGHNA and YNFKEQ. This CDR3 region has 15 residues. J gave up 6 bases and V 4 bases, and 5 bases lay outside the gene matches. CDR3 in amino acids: CASSPYGQGAGELFF. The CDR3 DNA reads TGTGCCAGCAGCCCCTACGGACAGGGGGCCGGGGAGCTGTTTTTT.

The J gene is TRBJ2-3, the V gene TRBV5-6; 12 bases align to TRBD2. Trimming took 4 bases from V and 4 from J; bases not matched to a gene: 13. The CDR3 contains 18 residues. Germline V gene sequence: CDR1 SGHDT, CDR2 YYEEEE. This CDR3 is CASSQGASGRVGPDTQYF. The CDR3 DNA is TGTGCCAGCAGCCAGGGAGCTAGCGGGAGGGTGGGGCCAGATACGCAGTATTTT.

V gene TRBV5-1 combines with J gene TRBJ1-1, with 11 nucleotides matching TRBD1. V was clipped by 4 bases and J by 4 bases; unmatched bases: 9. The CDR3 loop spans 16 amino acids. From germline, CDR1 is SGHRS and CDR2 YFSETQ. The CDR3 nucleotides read TGCGCCAGCAGCCCGGGAGCCGGGACAGGGGGCACTGAAGCTTTCTTT. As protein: CASSPGAGTGGTEAFF.

The chain's CDR3 is CASSIGTGHYNEQFF. DNA for the CDR3: TGTGCCAGCAGCATAGGGACAGGGCACTACAATGAGCAGTTCTTC. The chain carries TRBV7-2 and TRBJ2-1; TRBD1 matches 9 bases. The CDR3 extends over 15 amino acids. The germline V gene encodes CDR1 SGHTA and CDR2 FQGNSA. The V gene end was trimmed by 5 bases and the J gene end by 3 bases; junction bases not matched to a gene: 5.

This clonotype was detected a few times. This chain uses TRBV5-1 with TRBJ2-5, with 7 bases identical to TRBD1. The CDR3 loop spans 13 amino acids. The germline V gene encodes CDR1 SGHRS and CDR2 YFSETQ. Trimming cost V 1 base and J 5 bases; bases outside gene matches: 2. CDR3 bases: TGCGCCAGCAGCTTGATACAGGGGGAGACCCAGTACTTC. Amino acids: CASSLIQGETQYF. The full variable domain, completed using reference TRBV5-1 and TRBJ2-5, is KAGVTQTPRYLIKTRGQQVTLSCSPISGHRSVSWYQQTPGQGLQFLFEYFSETQRNKGNFPGRFSGRQFSNSRSEMNVSTLELGDSALYLCASSLIQGETQYFGPGTRLLVL.

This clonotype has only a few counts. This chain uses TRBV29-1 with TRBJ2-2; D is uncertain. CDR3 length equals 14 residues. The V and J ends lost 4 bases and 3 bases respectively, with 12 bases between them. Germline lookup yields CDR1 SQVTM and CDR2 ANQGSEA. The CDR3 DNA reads TGCAGCGTTGCTTGGCAGCGAGACACCGGGGAGCTGTTTTTT. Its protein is CSVAWQRDTGELFF.

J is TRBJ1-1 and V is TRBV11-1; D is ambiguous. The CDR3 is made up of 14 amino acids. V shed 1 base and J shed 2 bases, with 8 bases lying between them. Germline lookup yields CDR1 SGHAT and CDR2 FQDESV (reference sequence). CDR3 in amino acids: CASSLEPGNTEAFF. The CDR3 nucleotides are TGTGCCAGCAGCTTAGAACCGGGAAACACTGAAGCTTTCTTT.

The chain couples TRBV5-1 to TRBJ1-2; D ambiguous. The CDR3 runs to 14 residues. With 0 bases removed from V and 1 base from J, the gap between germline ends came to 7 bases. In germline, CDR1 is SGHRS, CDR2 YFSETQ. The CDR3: CASSLGQYNYGYTF. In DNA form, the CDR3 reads TGCGCCAGCAGCTTGGGGCAGTATAACTATGGCTACACCTTC. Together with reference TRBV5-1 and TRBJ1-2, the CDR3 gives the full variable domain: KAGVTQTPRYLIKTRGQQVTLSCSPISGHRSVSWYQQTPGQGLQFLFEYFSETQRNKGNFPGRFSGRQFSNSRSEMNVSTLELGDSALYLCASSLGQYNYGYTFGSGTRLTVV.

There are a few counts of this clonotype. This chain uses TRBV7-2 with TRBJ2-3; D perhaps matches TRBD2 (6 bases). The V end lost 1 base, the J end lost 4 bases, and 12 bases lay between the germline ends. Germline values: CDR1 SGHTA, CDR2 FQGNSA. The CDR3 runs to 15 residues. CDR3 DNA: TGTGCCAGCAGCTTAGTAGCGGTGGGGTCAGATACGCAGTATTTT. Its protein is CASSLVAVGSDTQYF.

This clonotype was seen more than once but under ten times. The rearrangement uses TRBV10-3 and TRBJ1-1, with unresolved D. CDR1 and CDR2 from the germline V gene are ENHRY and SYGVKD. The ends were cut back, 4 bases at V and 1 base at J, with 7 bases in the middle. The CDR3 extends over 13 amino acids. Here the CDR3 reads CAISGNQNTEAFF. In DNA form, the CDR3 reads TGTGCCATCAGTGGCAACCAGAACACTGAAGCTTTCTTT.

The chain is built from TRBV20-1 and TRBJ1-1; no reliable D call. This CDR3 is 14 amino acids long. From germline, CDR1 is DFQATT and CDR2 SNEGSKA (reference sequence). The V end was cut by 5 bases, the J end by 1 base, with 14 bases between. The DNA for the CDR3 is TGCAGTGCTCATCCCCAGGTTAGGAACACTGAAGCTTTCTTT. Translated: CSAHPQVRNTEAFF.